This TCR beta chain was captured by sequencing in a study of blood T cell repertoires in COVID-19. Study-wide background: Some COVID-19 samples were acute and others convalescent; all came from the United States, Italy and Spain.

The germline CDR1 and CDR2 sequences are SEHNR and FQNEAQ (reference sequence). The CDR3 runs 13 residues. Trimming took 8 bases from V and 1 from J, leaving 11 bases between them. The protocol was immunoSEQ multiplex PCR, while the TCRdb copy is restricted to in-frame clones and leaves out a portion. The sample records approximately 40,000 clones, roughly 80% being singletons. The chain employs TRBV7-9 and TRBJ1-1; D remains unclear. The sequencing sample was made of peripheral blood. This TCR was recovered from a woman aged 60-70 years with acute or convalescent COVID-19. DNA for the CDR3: TGTGCCAGCGGAGGACGGGGGAACACTGAAGCTTTCTTT. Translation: CASGGRGNTEAFF.